This T cell receptor beta chain was identified in a study of blood T cell repertoires in COVID-19. Study-level information: From the United States, Italy and Spain came samples of acute and convalescent COVID-19.

Only in-frame clones appear in the TCRdb table, and some are missing; sequencing was by immunoSEQ multiplex PCR. This sample has around 300,000 clones, with 80% to 90% found just once. The junction had 4 bases not matched to a gene; V was cut back by 2 bases and J by 3 bases. This CDR3 has 16 amino acids. Germline V gene data show CDR1 as SGDLS and CDR2 as YYNGEE. The study drew participants aged about 18 to 90 years from 20 to 30 US areas. Participants were placed into cohorts based on the clinical history they reported. Material for sequencing was PBMCs or T cells enriched from blood (not recorded which). The origin of this receptor is a woman between 25 and 40 years old who had recovered from COVID-19. The chain uses TRBV9 and TRBJ2-7; 14 positions match TRBD2. The CDR3 region has the DNA TGTGCCAGCAGCGTCGGGGGACTAGCGGGGGACTACGAGCAGTACTTC. It specifies CASSVGGLAGDYEQYF.